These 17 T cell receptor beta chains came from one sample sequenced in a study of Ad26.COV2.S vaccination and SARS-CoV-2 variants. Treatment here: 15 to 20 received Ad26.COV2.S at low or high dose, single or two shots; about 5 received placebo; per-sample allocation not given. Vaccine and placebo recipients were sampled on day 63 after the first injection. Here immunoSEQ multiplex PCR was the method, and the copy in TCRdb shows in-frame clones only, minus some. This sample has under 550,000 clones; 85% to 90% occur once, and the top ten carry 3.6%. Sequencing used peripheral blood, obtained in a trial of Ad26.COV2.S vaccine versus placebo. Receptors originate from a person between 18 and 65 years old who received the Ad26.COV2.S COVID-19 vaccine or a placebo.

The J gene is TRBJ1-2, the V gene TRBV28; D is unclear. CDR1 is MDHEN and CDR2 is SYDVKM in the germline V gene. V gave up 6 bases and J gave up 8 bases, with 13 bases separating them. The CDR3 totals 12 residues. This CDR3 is CASSPGFGGYTF. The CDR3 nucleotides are TGTGCCAGCAGCCCGGGATTCGGGGGCTACACCTTC.

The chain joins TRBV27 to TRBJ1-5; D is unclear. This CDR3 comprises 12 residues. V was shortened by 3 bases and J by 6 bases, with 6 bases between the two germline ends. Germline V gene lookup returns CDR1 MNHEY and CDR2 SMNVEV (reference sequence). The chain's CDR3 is CASSFVGQPQHF. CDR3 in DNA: TGTGCCAGCAGTTTTGTCGGTCAGCCCCAGCATTTT.

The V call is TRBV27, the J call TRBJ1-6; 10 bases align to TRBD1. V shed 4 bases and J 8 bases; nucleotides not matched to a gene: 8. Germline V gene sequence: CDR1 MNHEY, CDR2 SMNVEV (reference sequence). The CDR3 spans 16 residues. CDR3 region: CASSWTGGYEYSPLHF. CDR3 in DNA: TGTGCCAGCAGTTGGACAGGGGGTTATGAGTATTCACCCCTCCACTTT.

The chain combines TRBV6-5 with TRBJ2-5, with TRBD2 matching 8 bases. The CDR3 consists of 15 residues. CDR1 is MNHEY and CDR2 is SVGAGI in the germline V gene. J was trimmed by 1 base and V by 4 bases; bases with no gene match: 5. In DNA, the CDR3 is TGTGCCAGCAGTTCTGTAGCGGGAACCCAAGAGACCCAGTACTTC. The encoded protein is CASSSVAGTQETQYF.

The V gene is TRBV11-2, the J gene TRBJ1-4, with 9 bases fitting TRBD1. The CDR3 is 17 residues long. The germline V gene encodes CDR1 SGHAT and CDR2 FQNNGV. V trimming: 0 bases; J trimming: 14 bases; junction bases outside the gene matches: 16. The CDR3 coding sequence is TGTGCCAGCAGCTTAGACCGGGGGACAGGGTCAAAAACAGCGCTGTTTTTT. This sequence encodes CASSLDRGTGSKTALFF.

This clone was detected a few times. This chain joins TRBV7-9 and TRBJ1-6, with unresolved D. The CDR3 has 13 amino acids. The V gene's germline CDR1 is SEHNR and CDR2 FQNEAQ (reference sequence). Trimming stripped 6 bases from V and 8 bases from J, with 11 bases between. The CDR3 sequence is CASRGEGHSPLHF. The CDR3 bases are TGTGCCAGCAGAGGAGAGGGTCATTCACCCCTCCACTTT.

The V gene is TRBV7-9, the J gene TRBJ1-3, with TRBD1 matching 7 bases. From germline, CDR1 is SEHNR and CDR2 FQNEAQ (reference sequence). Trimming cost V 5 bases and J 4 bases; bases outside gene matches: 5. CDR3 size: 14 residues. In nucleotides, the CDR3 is TGTGCCAGCAGCATACAGGGGTGGGGAAACACCATATATTTT. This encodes CASSIQGWGNTIYF.

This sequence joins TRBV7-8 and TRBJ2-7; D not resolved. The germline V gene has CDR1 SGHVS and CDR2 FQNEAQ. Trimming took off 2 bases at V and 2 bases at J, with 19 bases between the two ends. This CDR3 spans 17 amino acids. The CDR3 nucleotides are TGTGCCAGCAGCTTAATGTATTGGGCCAAGCCTCCCTACGAGCAGTACTTC. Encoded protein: CASSLMYWAKPPYEQYF. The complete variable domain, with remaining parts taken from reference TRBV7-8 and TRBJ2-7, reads GAGVSQSPRYKVAKRGQDVALRCDPISGHVSLFWYQQALGQGPEFLTYFQNEAQLDKSGLPSDRFFAERPEGSVSTLKIQRTQQEDSAVYLCASSLMYWAKPPYEQYFGPGTRLTVT.

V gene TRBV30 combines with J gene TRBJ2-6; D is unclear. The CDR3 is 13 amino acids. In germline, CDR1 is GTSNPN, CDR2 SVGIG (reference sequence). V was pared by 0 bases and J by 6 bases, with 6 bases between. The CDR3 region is CAWSVLQANVLTF. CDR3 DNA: TGTGCCTGGAGTGTACTTCAGGCCAACGTCCTGACTTTC.

The CDR3 DNA follows: TGTGCCAGCAGAGAACACCTGAGACAGGGGGGCGAGCAGTACTTC. Protein sequence: CASREHLRQGGEQYF. V gene TRBV28 combines with J gene TRBJ2-7; 9 bases align to TRBD1. The CDR3 sequence is 15 residues long. CDR1 is MDHEN, CDR2 SYDVKM, per germline. V shed 6 bases and J 6 bases; nucleotides not matched to a gene: 12.

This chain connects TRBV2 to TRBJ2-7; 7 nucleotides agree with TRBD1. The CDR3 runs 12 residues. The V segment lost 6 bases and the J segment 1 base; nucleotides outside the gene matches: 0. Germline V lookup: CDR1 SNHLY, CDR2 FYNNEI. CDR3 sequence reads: CASRTGSYEQYF. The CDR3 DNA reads TGTGCCAGCAGGACAGGGTCCTACGAGCAGTACTTC.

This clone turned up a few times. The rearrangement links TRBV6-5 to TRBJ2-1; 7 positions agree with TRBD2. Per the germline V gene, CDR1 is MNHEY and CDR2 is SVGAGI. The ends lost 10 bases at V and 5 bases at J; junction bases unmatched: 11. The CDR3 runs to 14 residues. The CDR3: CAIAVASGHNEQFF. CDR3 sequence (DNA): TGTGCCATCGCCGTGGCTAGCGGTCACAATGAGCAGTTCTTC.

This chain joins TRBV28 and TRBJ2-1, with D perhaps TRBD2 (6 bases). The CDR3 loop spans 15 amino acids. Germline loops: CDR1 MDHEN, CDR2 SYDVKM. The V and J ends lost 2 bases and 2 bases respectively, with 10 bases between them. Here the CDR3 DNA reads TGTGCCAGCAGTTTACCTCGCGGGACCTACAATGAGCAGTTCTTC. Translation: CASSLPRGTYNEQFF.

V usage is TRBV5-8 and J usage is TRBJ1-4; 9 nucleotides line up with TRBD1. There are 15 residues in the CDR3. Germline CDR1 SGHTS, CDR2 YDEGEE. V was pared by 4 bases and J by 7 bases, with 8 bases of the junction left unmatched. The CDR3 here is CASSATGGIGEKLFF. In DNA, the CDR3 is TGTGCCAGCAGCGCTACAGGGGGCATAGGTGAAAAACTGTTTTTT.

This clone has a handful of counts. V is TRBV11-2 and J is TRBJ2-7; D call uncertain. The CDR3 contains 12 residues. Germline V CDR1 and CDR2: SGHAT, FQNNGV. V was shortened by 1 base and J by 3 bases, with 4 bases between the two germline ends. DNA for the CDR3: TGTGCCAGCAGCTTAGTTCACTACGAGCAGTACTTC. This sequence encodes CASSLVHYEQYF.

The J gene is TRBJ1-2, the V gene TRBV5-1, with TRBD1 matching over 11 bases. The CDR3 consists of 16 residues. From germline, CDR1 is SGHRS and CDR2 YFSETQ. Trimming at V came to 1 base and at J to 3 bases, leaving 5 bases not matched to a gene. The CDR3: CASSLSGTGGYYGYTF. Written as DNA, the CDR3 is TGCGCCAGCAGCTTGAGCGGGACAGGGGGATACTATGGCTACACCTTC.

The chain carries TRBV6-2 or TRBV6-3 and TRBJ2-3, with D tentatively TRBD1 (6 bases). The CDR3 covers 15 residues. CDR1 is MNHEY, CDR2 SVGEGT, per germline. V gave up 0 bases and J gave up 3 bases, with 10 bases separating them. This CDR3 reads CASSYSGHVTDTQYF. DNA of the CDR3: TGTGCCAGCAGTTACTCGGGACACGTGACAGATACGCAGTATTTT.